The 7 T cell receptor beta chains below come from one sample, sequenced in a study of Ad26.COV2.S vaccination and SARS-CoV-2 variants. Treatment given: some 20 received Ad26.COV2.S at low or high dose, single or two shots; five or six received placebo; per-sample allocation not given. On day 63 after the first injection, vaccine and placebo recipients gave samples. Here immunoSEQ multiplex PCR was the method, and the copy in TCRdb shows in-frame clones only, minus some. The table records over 250,000 clones, about 87% of them present only once. The material was peripheral blood, obtained in a trial of Ad26.COV2.S vaccine versus placebo. These receptors were taken from a person aged 18-65 years who received the Ad26.COV2.S COVID-19 vaccine or a placebo.

The J gene is TRBJ1-4, the V gene TRBV4-3, with TRBD1 as a possible D gene (5 bases). The germline V gene encodes CDR1 LGHNA and CDR2 YSLEER. CDR3 length: 16 amino acids. V was trimmed by 4 bases and J by 6 bases, leaving 18 bases between them. CDR3 coding DNA: TGCGCCAGCAGCCTCCAACATCTGGGGGGAGATGAAAAACTGTTTTTT. Its protein product is CASSLQHLGGDEKLFF.

This chain connects TRBV9 to TRBJ2-5; 13 bases are a match to TRBD2. The CDR3 sequence is 16 residues long. Per germline, CDR1 SGDLS and CDR2 YYNGEE. V gave up 3 bases and J gave up 2 bases; unmatched junction bases: 4. The CDR3 coding sequence is TGTGCCAGCAGCGGGGGACTAGCGGGACCGCAAGAGACCCAGTACTTC. The encoded protein is CASSGGLAGPQETQYF.

This chain uses TRBV12-5 with TRBJ1-2, with TRBD1 matching 7 bases. The CDR3 length is 14 residues. With V trimmed by 2 bases and J by 8 bases, 8 bases remained unmatched. Germline-derived CDR1 and CDR2 are LGHNT and FRNRAP. The chain's CDR3 is CASGLTPQGGGYTF. In DNA, the CDR3 is TGTGCTAGTGGTTTGACCCCTCAGGGGGGAGGCTACACCTTC.

This sequence joins TRBV29-1 and TRBJ2-3; D is unresolved. The V end was cut by 4 bases, the J end by 7 bases, with 9 bases between. The CDR3 has 11 amino acids. CDR1 SQVTM and CDR2 ANQGSEA come from the germline V gene. The CDR3 is CSVAIAYTQYF. The CDR3 coding sequence is TGCAGCGTTGCAATTGCGTATACGCAGTATTTT.

V usage is TRBV27 and J usage is TRBJ1-6; D ambiguous. The CDR3 runs 12 residues. Germline V CDR1 and CDR2: MNHEY, SMNVEV (reference sequence). V lost 2 bases, J lost 7 bases, and 3 bases lay in between. Written as DNA, the CDR3 is TGTGCCAGCAGTTTACGGAATTCACCCCTCCACTTT. Translated, it gives CASSLRNSPLHF.

V and J are TRBV19 and TRBJ2-1; D is unresolved. The CDR3 consists of 13 residues. Trimming cost V 3 bases and J 5 bases, with 8 bases left between them. Per the germline V gene, CDR1 is LNHDA and CDR2 is SQIVND (reference sequence). The CDR3 reads CASSINPNNEQFF. For the CDR3, the DNA is TGTGCCAGTAGTATTAATCCGAACAATGAGCAGTTCTTC.

V gene TRBV7-2 combines with J gene TRBJ2-1; 9 bases match TRBD2. The CDR3 is made up of 14 amino acids. Germline V gene data show CDR1 as SGHTA and CDR2 as FQGNSA. The V segment lost 3 bases and the J segment 10 bases; nucleotides outside the gene matches: 7. This CDR3 is CASSFGGGAEEQFF. The CDR3, as DNA: TGTGCCAGCAGCTTTGGCGGGGGGGCCGAAGAGCAGTTCTTC.